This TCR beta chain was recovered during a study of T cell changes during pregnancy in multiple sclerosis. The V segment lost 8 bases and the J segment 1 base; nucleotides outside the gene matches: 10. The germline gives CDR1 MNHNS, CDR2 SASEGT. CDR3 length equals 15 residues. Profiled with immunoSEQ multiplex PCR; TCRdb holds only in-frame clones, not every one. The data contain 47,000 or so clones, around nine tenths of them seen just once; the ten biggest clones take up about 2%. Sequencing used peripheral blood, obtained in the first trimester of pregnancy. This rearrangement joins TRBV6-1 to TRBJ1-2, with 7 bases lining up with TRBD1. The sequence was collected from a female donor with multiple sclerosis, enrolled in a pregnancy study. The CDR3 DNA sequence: TGTGCCAGCGGGACCGGGACAGAGGATAACTATGGCTACACCTTC. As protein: CASGTGTEDNYGYTF.